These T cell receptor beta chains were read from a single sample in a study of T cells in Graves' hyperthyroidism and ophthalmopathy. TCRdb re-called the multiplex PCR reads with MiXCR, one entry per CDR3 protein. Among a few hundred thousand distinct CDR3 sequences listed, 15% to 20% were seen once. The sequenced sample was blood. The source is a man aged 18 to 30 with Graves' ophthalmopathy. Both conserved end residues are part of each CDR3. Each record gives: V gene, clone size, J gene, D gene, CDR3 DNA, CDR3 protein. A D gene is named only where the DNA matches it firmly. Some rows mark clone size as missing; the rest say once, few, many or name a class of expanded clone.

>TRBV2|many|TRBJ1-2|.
TGTGCCAGCAACGAACAGGGCGGGGACTATGGCTACACCTTC
CASNEQGGDYGYTF
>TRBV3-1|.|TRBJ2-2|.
TGTGCCAGCAGCCAAGAAATCATCCCCACCGGGGAGCTGTTTTTT
CASSQEIIPTGELFF
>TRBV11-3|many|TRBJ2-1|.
TGTGCCAGCAGCTTAGCGGCGGGGCTAGGTGAGCAGTTCTTC
CASSLAAGLGEQFF
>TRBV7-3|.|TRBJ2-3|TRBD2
TGTGCCAGCAGTCGGGACTCTAGCGGGGGGGGGGGGGATACGCAGTATTTT
CASSRDSSGGGGDTQYF
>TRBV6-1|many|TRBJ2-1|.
TGTGCCAGCAGGAGAGTGTCTCCTTACAATGAGCAGTTCTTC
CASRRVSPYNEQFF
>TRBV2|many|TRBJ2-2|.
TGTGCCAGCTCGGCGGGGGCCGGGCCCGGGGAGCTGTTTTTT
CASSAGAGPGELFF
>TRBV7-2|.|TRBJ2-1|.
TGTGCCAGCATCTCTTGGAATACAGGTCCATCATACAATGAGCAGTTCTTC
CASISWNTGPSYNEQFF
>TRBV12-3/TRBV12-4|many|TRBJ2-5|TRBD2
TGTGCCAGCAGAGGTAGCGGGGGGCCAGAGACCCAGTACTTC
CASRGSGGPETQYF
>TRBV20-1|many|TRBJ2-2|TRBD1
TGCAGTGTTCCTGGGACAGGGTGGACCGGGGAGCTGTTTTTT
CSVPGTGWTGELFF
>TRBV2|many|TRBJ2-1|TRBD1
TGTGCCAGCAGTCTACGGGGACAGGGATTAGATGAGCAGTTCTTC
CASSLRGQGLDEQFF
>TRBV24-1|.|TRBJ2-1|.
TGTGCCACCGAAGGGCCCTCCTACAATGAGCAGTTCTTC
CATEGPSYNEQFF
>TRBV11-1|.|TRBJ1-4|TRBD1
TGTGCCAGCAGCCCAGGGGGCAGAGTTAATGAAAAACTGTTTTTT
CASSPGGRVNEKLFF
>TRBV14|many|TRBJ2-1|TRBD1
TGTGCCAGCAGCCAGTACTTAGGGACAGGGATTACTGAGCAGTTCTTC
CASSQYLGTGITEQFF
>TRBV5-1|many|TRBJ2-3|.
TGCGCCAGCAGCTTGAGGCGGACTGCCACAGATACGCAGTATTTT
CASSLRRTATDTQYF
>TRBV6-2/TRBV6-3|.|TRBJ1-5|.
TGTGCCAGCGATGATCACCGGGGGGGGCCCCAGCATTTT
CASDDHRGGPQHF
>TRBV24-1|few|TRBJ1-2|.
TGTGCCACCAGCCCGACGGGCGGGACGTCTGGCTACACCTTC
CATSPTGGTSGYTF
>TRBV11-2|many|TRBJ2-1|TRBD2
TGTGCCTCCGGGGCGGGGGGTACCTCCTACAATGAGCAGTTCTTC
CASGAGGTSYNEQFF
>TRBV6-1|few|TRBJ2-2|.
TGTGCCAGATCAGAGTCGAACACCGGGGAGCTGTTTTTT
CARSESNTGELFF
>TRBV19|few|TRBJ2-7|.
TGTGCCAGTAGTCACAGACAGCGGTACGAGCAGTACTTC
CASSHRQRYEQYF
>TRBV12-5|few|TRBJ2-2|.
TGTGCTAGTGGTCCTCGTTGGGGGGTCGGGGAGCTGTTTTTT
CASGPRWGVGELFF
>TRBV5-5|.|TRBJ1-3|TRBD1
TGTGCCAGCAGCCTCGGGACAGGGAACTCTGGAAACACCATATATTTT
CASSLGTGNSGNTIYF
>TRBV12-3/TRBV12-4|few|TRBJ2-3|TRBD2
TGTGCCAGCCGCCTGAGCGGGGGGGCCATAGATACGCAGTATTTT
CASRLSGGAIDTQYF
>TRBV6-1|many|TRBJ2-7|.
TGTGCCAGCAGTCTCGGGCCCCCACCCCCCTACGAGCAGTACTTC
CASSLGPPPPYEQYF
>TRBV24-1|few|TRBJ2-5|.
TGTGCCACCAGTGATCGCCGGCTTCAGTACTTC
CATSDRRLQYF
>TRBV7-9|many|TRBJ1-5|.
TGTGCCAGCAGCCTACCGGGGCAGCCCCAGCATTTT
CASSLPGQPQHF
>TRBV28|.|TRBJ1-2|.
TGTGCCAGCCTGGACAGAACTAACTATGGCTACACCTTC
CASLDRTNYGYTF
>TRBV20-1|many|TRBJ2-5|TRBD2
TGCAGTGCTAGGGAGGGAGCGGGGGCGGAGACCCAGTACTTC
CSAREGAGAETQYF
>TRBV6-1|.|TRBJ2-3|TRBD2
TGTGCCAGCAGTGAATGGACTAGCGGAGGAGATACGCAGTATTTT
CASSEWTSGGDTQYF
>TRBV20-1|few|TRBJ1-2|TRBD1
TGCAGTGCCAGGACAGGGGACCCTAACTATGGCTACACCTTC
CSARTGDPNYGYTF
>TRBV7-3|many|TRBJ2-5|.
TGTGCCAGCAGCCCCGGGGGCCAAGAGACCCAGTACTTC
CASSPGGQETQYF
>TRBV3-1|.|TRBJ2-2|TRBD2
TGTGCCAGCAGCTCGCCGGGACTAGCGAGCGGGGAGCTGTTTTTT
CASSSPGLASGELFF
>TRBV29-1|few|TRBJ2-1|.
TGCAGCGTTGAGGGGTCTGACAGGCATTACAATGAGCAGTTCTTC
CSVEGSDRHYNEQFF
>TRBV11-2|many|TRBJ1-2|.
TGTGCCAGCAGCCTGACATCCGGAACTTATGGCTACACCTTC
CASSLTSGTYGYTF
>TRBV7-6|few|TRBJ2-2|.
TGTGCCAGCAGCTTACCCTCGGACTTACCTAACACCGGGGAGCTGTTTTTT
CASSLPSDLPNTGELFF
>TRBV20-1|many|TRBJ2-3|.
TGCAGTTCGTTATGGGGGGCTCAAGATACGCAGTATTTT
CSSLWGAQDTQYF
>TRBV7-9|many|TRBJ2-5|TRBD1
TGTGCCAGCAGCTCCCCTTCAGGGGGTGGGGAGACCCAGTACTTC
CASSSPSGGGETQYF
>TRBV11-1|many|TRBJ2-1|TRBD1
TGTGCCAGCAGCTCGTTGGGACAGGGTGGGTTCAATGAGCAGTTCTTC
CASSSLGQGGFNEQFF
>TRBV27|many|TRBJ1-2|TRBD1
TGTGCCAGCAGCGAGACAGGGGCCGGGTATGGCTACACCTTC
CASSETGAGYGYTF
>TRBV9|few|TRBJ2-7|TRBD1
TGTGCCAGCAGCGAATGGGACAGGGGTTACGAGCAGTACTTC
CASSEWDRGYEQYF
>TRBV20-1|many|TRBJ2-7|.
TGCAGTGCTAGAGAGGGACTCGAGCAGTACTTC
CSAREGLEQYF
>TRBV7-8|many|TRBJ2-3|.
TGTGCCAGCAGCTTAGGGGGCGCCGAGGATACGCAGTATTTT
CASSLGGAEDTQYF
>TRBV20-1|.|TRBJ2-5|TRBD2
TGCAGTGCTAGAGAGGGGCCGCGGGGGGAGACCCAGTACTTC
CSAREGPRGETQYF
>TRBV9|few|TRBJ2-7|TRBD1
TGTGCCAGCAGCCCGGAAACAGGGGGCGAGCAGTACTTC
CASSPETGGEQYF
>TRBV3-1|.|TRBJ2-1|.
TGTGCCAGCAGCCAAGACAATGAGCAGTTCTTC
CASSQDNEQFF
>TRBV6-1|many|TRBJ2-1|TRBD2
TGTGCCAGCAGCTCCGGGACTAGCGGGGGTTCCTACAATGAGCAGTTCTTC
CASSSGTSGGSYNEQFF
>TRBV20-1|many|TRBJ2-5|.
TGCAGTGCTAGAGGTGGACAGACAGAGACCCAGTACTTC
CSARGGQTETQYF
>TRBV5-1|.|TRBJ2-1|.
TGCGCCAGCAGCTTCCCGGGGGTCTACAATGAGCAGTTCTTC
CASSFPGVYNEQFF
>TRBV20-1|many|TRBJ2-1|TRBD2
TGCAGTGCTAGCCCCCCGGACTTGACTAGCGGTGAGCAGTTCTTC
CSASPPDLTSGEQFF
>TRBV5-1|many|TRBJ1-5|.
TGCGCCAGCAGCTTGTCAGGGACTAGCAATCAGCCCCAGCATTTT
CASSLSGTSNQPQHF
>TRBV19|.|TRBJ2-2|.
TGTGCCAGTACTCGAGTATACACCGGGGAGCTGTTTTTT
CASTRVYTGELFF